Listed here are 27 T cell receptor beta chains from one sample, sequenced in a study of blood T cells in healthy people across ages. Primed by a sample-barcoded 5' primer and a J-beta primer mix, a second PCR proceeded for 7 to 11 cycles. TCRdb passed the 5' RACE reads through MiXCR, listing each CDR3 protein once. Of approximately 800,000 distinct CDR3 sequences in the sample, about 62% were seen once. Source material: blood. These receptors originate from a man aged 30 to 39 in good health.

This clonotype was observed a handful of times. J is TRBJ2-7 and V is TRBV29-1; D unresolved. The CDR3 has 12 residues. V was trimmed by 6 bases and J by 7 bases, leaving 16 bases between them. Germline V gives CDR1 SQVTM, CDR2 ANQGSEA. For the CDR3, the DNA is TGCAGCGTCACCATTACAGCCCCGGAGCAGTACTTC. Its translation: CSVTITAPEQYF.

The J gene is TRBJ2-5, the V gene TRBV3-1; D perhaps matches TRBD2 (6 bases). There are 14 residues in the CDR3. Deletions cut 0 bases from V and 11 bases from J, with 16 bases between. The germline V gene has CDR1 LGHDT and CDR2 YNNKEL (reference sequence). CDR3 residues: CASSQDLPGAEQYF. The CDR3 DNA reads TGTGCCAGCAGCCAAGATCTCCCGGGAGCTGAGCAGTACTTC.

This clonotype was counted a few times. The V and J genes are TRBV7-2 and TRBJ1-2, with 7 bases matching TRBD1. The CDR3 runs 14 residues. Germline V lookup: CDR1 SGHTA, CDR2 FQGNSA. Trimming at V came to 3 bases and at J to 4 bases, leaving 5 bases not matched to a gene. The CDR3 sequence: CASSLGQLAYGYTF. CDR3 bases: TGTGCCAGCAGCTTGGGACAGTTGGCCTATGGCTACACCTTC.

V gene TRBV6-6 combines with J gene TRBJ2-3, with TRBD2 identical over 12 bases. CDR3 size: 16 residues. Germline CDR1 and CDR2: MNHNY and SVGAGI (reference sequence). V trimming: 5 bases; J trimming: 5 bases; junction bases outside the gene matches: 8. In DNA, the CDR3 is TGTGCCAGCAGTAGGGCTAGCGGGGGGGTGGGAGATACGCAGTATTTT. Translated, it gives CASSRASGGVGDTQYF.

The J gene is TRBJ2-2, the V gene TRBV20-1; 7 nucleotides line up with TRBD1. Trimming removed 2 bases from V and 3 bases from J; junction bases left unmatched: 12. This CDR3 has 17 amino acids. CDR1 and CDR2 from the germline V gene are DFQATT and SNEGSKA (reference sequence). CDR3 nucleotides: TGCAGTGCTAGAAACCGGGGCAGGGGGACGTACACCGGGGAGCTGTTTTTT. Translating it yields CSARNRGRGTYTGELFF.

The rearrangement uses TRBV6-2 or TRBV6-3 and TRBJ2-1; 9 bases are shared with TRBD1. The CDR3 is 16 amino acids. Germline V gene lookup returns CDR1 MNHEY and CDR2 SVGEGT. V was clipped by 2 bases and J by 9 bases; unmatched bases: 11. The CDR3 DNA is TGTGCCAGCAGTTACATGGTTGGGACAGGGTCGGGTGAGCAGTTCTTC. Protein product: CASSYMVGTGSGEQFF.

The rearrangement joins TRBV20-1 to TRBJ2-1; no definite D call. The CDR3 extends over 13 amino acids. Trimming pared 4 bases from V and 7 bases from J, leaving 14 bases between. Per germline, CDR1 DFQATT and CDR2 SNEGSKA (reference sequence). The CDR3 coding sequence is TGCAGTGCTAAAAGGGTGGGTTGGAATGAGCAGTTCTTC. Translating gives CSAKRVGWNEQFF.

The chain links TRBV7-6 to TRBJ2-1, with D possibly TRBD2 on 5 matching bases. CDR1 and CDR2 (germline): SGHVS, FNYEAQ. CDR3 length: 17 amino acids. Deletions cut 5 bases from V and 0 bases from J, with 17 bases between. CDR3 amino acids: CASSPYGEMSSYNEQFF. The CDR3 nucleotides are TGTGCCAGCAGCCCCTACGGGGAAATGAGCTCCTACAATGAGCAGTTCTTC. Full variable domain (outside the CDR3, taken from reference TRBV7-6 and TRBJ2-1): GAGVSQSPRYKVTKRGQDVALRCDPISGHVSLYWYRQALGQGPEFLTYFNYEAQQDKSGLPNDRFSAERPEGSISTLTIQRTEQRDSAMYRCASSPYGEMSSYNEQFFGPGTRLTVL.

This clonotype was counted many times. The rearrangement links TRBV7-2 to TRBJ1-2, with TRBD1 matching over 9 bases. The V gene's germline CDR1 is SGHTA and CDR2 FQGNSA. V was clipped by 5 bases and J by 2 bases; unmatched bases: 9. This CDR3 is built from 16 residues. DNA for the CDR3: TGTGCCAGCAGCCACCCCCTGACAGGGGGGAACTATGGCTACACCTTC. Protein: CASSHPLTGGNYGYTF. The full variable domain, with the rest looked up from reference TRBV7-2 and TRBJ1-2, is GAGVSQSPSNKVTEKGKDVELRCDPISGHTALYWYRQSLGQGLEFLIYFQGNSAPDKSGLPSDRFSAERTGGSVSTLTIQRTQQEDSAVYLCASSHPLTGGNYGYTFGSGTRLTVV.

The rearrangement links TRBV5-5 to TRBJ2-5, with 9 bases matching TRBD1. In germline, CDR1 is SGHKS, CDR2 YYEKEE (reference sequence). The CDR3 is made up of 16 amino acids. V was pared by 4 bases and J by 4 bases, with 11 bases of the junction left unmatched. This CDR3 reads CASSPTTGGRRETQYF. CDR3 bases: TGTGCCAGCAGCCCAACGACAGGGGGGAGACGAGAGACCCAGTACTTC.

Only one count was recorded for this clonotype. This chain joins TRBV7-2 and TRBJ2-7; 9 bases line up with TRBD1. V lost 1 base, J lost 9 bases, and 13 bases stayed unmatched. This CDR3 contains 16 residues. In germline, CDR1 is SGHTA, CDR2 FQGNSA. DNA of the CDR3: TGTGCCAGCAGCTTAGAGGCGGGACAGGGTAAGGGTTTGCAGTACTTC. Its protein product is CASSLEAGQGKGLQYF.

The CDR3 bases are TGTGCCAGCCTACAGGGGGGCGAGCAGTACTTC. This encodes CASLQGGEQYF. This chain connects TRBV7-2 to TRBJ2-7; TRBD1 aligns across 8 bases. The V segment lost 8 bases and the J segment 6 bases; nucleotides outside the gene matches: 3. Germline V CDR1 and CDR2: SGHTA, FQGNSA. The CDR3 has 11 residues.

The CDR3 region is CSAGGLRQETQYF. For the CDR3, the DNA is TGCAGTGCCGGCGGACTCCGCCAAGAGACCCAGTACTTC. The rearrangement joins TRBV20-1 to TRBJ2-5; D possibly corresponds to TRBD2 (5 bases). The V end was cut by 6 bases, the J end by 1 base, with 12 bases between. The CDR3 extends over 13 amino acids. CDR1 DFQATT and CDR2 SNEGSKA come from the germline V gene (reference sequence).

This clonotype was detected a few times. The genes are TRBV6-6 and TRBJ2-7, with 8 bases matching TRBD2. The J call may be wrong; the DNA end is better matched by TRBJ2-5. The germline gives CDR1 MNHNY, CDR2 SVGAGI (reference sequence). This CDR3 comprises 15 residues. The CDR3 sequence is CASSLGGASVETQYF. In DNA, the CDR3 is TGTGCCAGCAGTCTCGGGGGGGCCAGTGTCGAGACCCAGTACTTC.

This clonotype appeared once. The rearrangement uses TRBV6-1 and TRBJ1-5; D gene uncertain. The CDR3 runs 15 residues. Germline V gene data show CDR1 as MNHNS and CDR2 as SASEGT. V lost 2 bases and J lost 0, with 8 bases in between. DNA for the CDR3: TGTGCCAGCAGTGAACTGCGGGGTAGCAATCAGCCCCAGCATTTT. Its protein is CASSELRGSNQPQHF.

CDR3 region: CASRYYTGLKVTQYF. The CDR3 DNA follows: TGTGCCAGCAGATATTATACAGGCCTGAAAGTGACCCAGTACTTC. The genes are TRBV28 and TRBJ2-7; D is possibly TRBD1 (5 bases). The J call is in doubt because the DNA end fits TRBJ2-5 better. Germline lookup yields CDR1 MDHEN and CDR2 SYDVKM. The CDR3 runs 15 residues.

The sample holds one count of this clonotype. The rearrangement links TRBV6-5 to TRBJ2-1; perhaps TRBD2 as D (5 bases). CDR1 is MNHEY, CDR2 SVGAGI, per germline. Trimming removed 0 bases at V and 4 bases at J, with 16 bases between. The CDR3 totals 17 residues. The CDR3 is CASSYSRPGLIYNEQFF. The CDR3 DNA reads TGTGCCAGCAGTTACTCGAGGCCGGGATTAATATACAATGAGCAGTTCTTC.

The genes are TRBV28 and TRBJ2-2; 9 bases are shared with TRBD1. Germline loops: CDR1 MDHEN, CDR2 SYDVKM. The CDR3 sequence is 17 residues long. The ends lost 7 bases at V and 1 base at J; junction bases unmatched: 10. CDR3 residues: CASTPLPGQGNTGELFF. CDR3 coding DNA: TGTGCCAGCACCCCTTTACCGGGACAGGGGAACACCGGGGAGCTGTTTTTT. Full variable domain (remainder filled in from reference TRBV28 and TRBJ2-2): DVKVTQSSRYLVKRTGEKVFLECVQDMDHENMFWYRQDPGLGLRLIYFSYDVKMKEKGDIPEGYSVSREKKERFSLILESASTNQTSMYLCASTPLPGQGNTGELFFGEGSRLTVL.

V and J are TRBV15 and TRBJ1-4, with 7 bases identical to TRBD1. Trimming took 8 bases from V and 4 from J; bases not matched to a gene: 10. Germline CDR1 and CDR2: LNHNV and YYDKDF (reference sequence). The CDR3 contains 15 residues. CDR3 in DNA: TGTGCCACCGCCACCGACAGGGCTTATAATGAAAAACTGTTTTTT. The encoded protein is CATATDRAYNEKLFF. The full variable domain, rest sourced from reference TRBV15 and TRBJ1-4, is DAMVIQNPRYQVTQFGKPVTLSCSQTLNHNVMYWYQQKSSQAPKLLFHYYDKDFNNEADTPDNFQSRRPNTSFCFLDIRSPGLGDTAMYLCATATDRAYNEKLFFGSGTQLSVL.

This rearrangement joins TRBV20-1 to TRBJ2-7; D possibly corresponds to TRBD2 (5 bases). Trimming pared 6 bases from V and 3 bases from J, leaving 15 bases between. The germline V gene has CDR1 DFQATT and CDR2 SNEGSKA (reference sequence). CDR3 length: 13 residues. CDR3 sequence (DNA): TGCAGTGCGCCCCGGACTCCAATCTACGAGCAGTACTTC. This gives the protein CSAPRTPIYEQYF.

This sequence joins TRBV5-6 and TRBJ2-3; D is uncertain. This CDR3 comprises 13 residues. With 7 bases removed from V and 0 bases from J, the gap between germline ends came to 9 bases. Germline lookup yields CDR1 SGHDT and CDR2 YYEEEE. Here the CDR3 reads CASGPYSTDTQYF. The DNA for the CDR3 is TGTGCCAGCGGCCCCTATAGCACAGATACGCAGTATTTT.

V usage is TRBV7-2 and J usage is TRBJ1-5; unclear D gene. Germline V gene lookup returns CDR1 SGHTA and CDR2 FQGNSA. The V end was cut by 3 bases, the J end by 5 bases, with 14 bases between. The CDR3 has 15 residues. The CDR3 sequence is CASSFSGGGDQPQHF. The DNA for the CDR3 is TGTGCCAGCAGCTTTTCAGGCGGTGGTGATCAGCCCCAGCATTTT. The whole variable domain, filled in from reference TRBV7-2 and TRBJ1-5, reads GAGVSQSPSNKVTEKGKDVELRCDPISGHTALYWYRQSLGQGLEFLIYFQGNSAPDKSGLPSDRFSAERTGGSVSTLTIQRTQQEDSAVYLCASSFSGGGDQPQHFGDGTRLSIL.

V is TRBV12-3 or TRBV12-4 and J is TRBJ2-5; D is possibly TRBD2 (6 bases). The CDR3 consists of 12 residues. V was shortened by 8 bases and J by 1 base, with 8 bases between the two germline ends. The CDR3 nucleotides read TGTGCCAGCTTCGGGAGCCAAGAGACCCAGTACTTC. Translation: CASFGSQETQYF.

The rearrangement links TRBV27 to TRBJ1-6, with D possibly matching TRBD1 (6 bases). Looked up from germline, CDR1 is MNHEY and CDR2 is SMNVEV (reference sequence). Trimming cost V 5 bases and J 9 bases, with 11 bases left between them. This CDR3 has 13 amino acids. CDR3 coding DNA: TGTGCCAGCAGTCTAGGGACACCTTCACCCCTCCACTTT. It codes for CASSLGTPSPLHF.

This clonotype was detected a few times. The V call is TRBV7-9, the J call TRBJ2-3, with D possibly being TRBD2 (5 bases). The CDR3 is made up of 13 amino acids. V was cut by 5 bases and J by 7 bases, with 13 bases left in between. From germline, CDR1 is SEHNR and CDR2 FQNEAQ (reference sequence). CDR3 residues: CASSPMDLYTQYF. The CDR3, as DNA: TGTGCCAGCAGCCCGATGGACTTGTATACGCAGTATTTT.

A single count supports this clonotype. The chain recombines TRBV28 with TRBJ2-5; D unclear. V gave up 3 bases and J gave up 2 bases, with 13 bases separating them. The CDR3 contains 15 residues. Germline loops: CDR1 MDHEN, CDR2 SYDVKM. The CDR3 bases are TGTGCCAGCAGTTTTATCCAGGCTAAGCAAGAGACCCAGTACTTC. Its protein product is CASSFIQAKQETQYF. The whole variable domain, filled in from reference TRBV28 and TRBJ2-5, reads DVKVTQSSRYLVKRTGEKVFLECVQDMDHENMFWYRQDPGLGLRLIYFSYDVKMKEKGDIPEGYSVSREKKERFSLILESASTNQTSMYLCASSFIQAKQETQYFGPGTRLLVL.

This clonotype was observed a few times. J is TRBJ2-5 and V is TRBV9, with TRBD1 identical over 9 bases. V lost 1 base, J lost 2 bases, and 12 bases stayed unmatched. This CDR3 contains 18 residues. Germline CDR1 and CDR2: SGDLS and YYNGEE. The DNA of the CDR3 is TGTGCCAGCAGCGTACATGGAAGGGGGGGGACAGGGCAAGAGACCCAGTACTTC. It encodes CASSVHGRGGTGQETQYF.